A selection of T cell receptor beta chains follows, all from one sample in a study of cytomegalovirus exposure and HLA in healthy donors. Data came from immunoSEQ multiplex PCR; TCRdb stores just in-frame clones and leaves some out. The sample lists approximately 110,000 clones; approximately 79% were seen once. The sequencing sample was made of PBMCs. These receptors originate from a woman aged 40-49 years in good health and CMV-seronegative. The CDR3 runs from the conserved cysteine through the conserved F or W. The D gene is left open where the match is weak.

V: TRBV6-6; J: TRBJ2-3; D: .; CDR3: CASRPGTDDTQYF
V: TRBV27; J: TRBJ2-1; D: TRBD2; CDR3: CASSTLAGGYNEQFF
V: TRBV28; J: TRBJ1-1; D: .; CDR3: CASRRGTEAFF
V: TRBV6-1; J: TRBJ1-5; D: .; CDR3: CASSEPAVAWGNQPQHF
V: TRBV7-9; J: TRBJ2-1; D: TRBD2; CDR3: CASSSGLAGSGSYNEQFF
V: TRBV28; J: TRBJ2-7; D: TRBD2; CDR3: CASSLLPPGASGRTYEQYF
V: TRBV9; J: TRBJ1-2; D: .; CDR3: CASSVLTGRLSYGYTF
V: TRBV10-3; J: TRBJ2-5; D: TRBD2; CDR3: CAVAEREQTQYF
V: TRBV30; J: TRBJ2-7; D: .; CDR3: CAWSPTWEDEQYF
V: TRBV9; J: TRBJ2-5; D: .; CDR3: CASSVVGGPYETQYF
V: TRBV5-1; J: TRBJ1-1; D: .; CDR3: CASSSGVGRNTEAFF
V: TRBV19; J: TRBJ1-1; D: .; CDR3: CASSILGGGEAFF
V: TRBV11-3; J: TRBJ2-4; D: TRBD1; CDR3: CASTPIQGWAKNIQYF
V: TRBV28; J: TRBJ2-7; D: .; CDR3: CASKQKSSYEQYF
V: TRBV5-4; J: TRBJ2-1; D: TRBD2; CDR3: CASSSGTSRTTDEQFF
V: TRBV11-2; J: TRBJ2-5; D: TRBD2; CDR3: CASSFRGRAETQYF
V: TRBV7-2; J: TRBJ1-6; D: .; CDR3: CASSLQVPYNSPLHF
V: TRBV5-1; J: TRBJ1-3; D: TRBD1; CDR3: CASSLGTGDGNTIYF
V: TRBV4-3; J: TRBJ1-1; D: TRBD1; CDR3: CASSQGQGADMNTEAFF
V: TRBV19; J: TRBJ2-3; D: .; CDR3: CARPVLSSDTQYF
V: TRBV28; J: TRBJ2-7; D: TRBD2; CDR3: CASIPNGAGSSYEQYF
V: TRBV11-2; J: TRBJ2-3; D: TRBD1; CDR3: CASSPRTGNTQYF
V: TRBV27; J: TRBJ2-3; D: TRBD1; CDR3: CASSLGTGISTDTQYF
V: TRBV4-3; J: TRBJ1-2; D: TRBD1; CDR3: CASSHSKDRPNAYTF
V: TRBV18; J: TRBJ2-2; D: TRBD1; CDR3: CASSGQGGYTGELFF
V: TRBV19; J: .; D: .; CDR3: CASSRGRGHEQYF
V: TRBV7-9; J: TRBJ1-1; D: .; CDR3: CASSHQGGNTEAFF
V: TRBV28; J: TRBJ1-2; D: TRBD1; CDR3: CASRDRGASYGYTF
V: TRBV18; J: TRBJ2-1; D: .; CDR3: CASSLLRGTNNEQFF
V: TRBV18; J: TRBJ2-1; D: .; CDR3: CASSPSRGGSYNEQFF
V: TRBV2; J: TRBJ1-6; D: TRBD1; CDR3: CASGGQGNSPLHF
V: TRBV7-2; J: TRBJ2-5; D: .; CDR3: CASSLAPQTFSRRGGETQYF
V: TRBV27; J: TRBJ2-7; D: TRBD2; CDR3: CASSPLAGATYEQYF
V: TRBV28; J: TRBJ2-7; D: .; CDR3: CASSLLRDDYEQYF
V: TRBV7-9; J: TRBJ1-1; D: .; CDR3: CASSPGLGTEAFF
V: TRBV18; J: TRBJ2-1; D: TRBD1; CDR3: CASSRDSNEQFF
V: TRBV19; J: TRBJ1-1; D: TRBD1; CDR3: CASSITYRGTEAFF
V: TRBV7-6; J: TRBJ1-1; D: .; CDR3: CASSLARGTEAFF
V: TRBV2; J: TRBJ2-3; D: TRBD2; CDR3: CASLRGTGPPSTDTQYF
V: TRBV7-2; J: TRBJ1-4; D: .; CDR3: CASSLAIQGGEKLFF
V: TRBV9; J: TRBJ2-7; D: TRBD2; CDR3: CASSARRGGGASEQYF
V: TRBV30; J: TRBJ1-1; D: .; CDR3: CAWSFVQFEAFF
V: TRBV25-1; J: TRBJ1-2; D: .; CDR3: CASSNSYGYTF
V: TRBV2; J: TRBJ2-2; D: TRBD2; CDR3: CASSPGLAGGPSGELFF
V: TRBV6-1; J: TRBJ2-7; D: TRBD1; CDR3: CASKKDRGVSYEQYF
V: TRBV28; J: TRBJ2-1; D: TRBD1; CDR3: CASSLPTGGSYNEQFF
V: TRBV30; J: TRBJ1-6; D: .; CDR3: CAWSIGRGRSPLHF
V: TRBV5-4; J: TRBJ2-5; D: TRBD2; CDR3: CASSLAGGQETQYF
V: TRBV5-8; J: TRBJ1-5; D: .; CDR3: CASSFGVPQHF
V: TRBV29-1; J: TRBJ1-2; D: .; CDR3: CSVEVGGAGSYGYTF
V: TRBV5-1; J: TRBJ2-3; D: TRBD2; CDR3: CASSLGRSGATDTQYF